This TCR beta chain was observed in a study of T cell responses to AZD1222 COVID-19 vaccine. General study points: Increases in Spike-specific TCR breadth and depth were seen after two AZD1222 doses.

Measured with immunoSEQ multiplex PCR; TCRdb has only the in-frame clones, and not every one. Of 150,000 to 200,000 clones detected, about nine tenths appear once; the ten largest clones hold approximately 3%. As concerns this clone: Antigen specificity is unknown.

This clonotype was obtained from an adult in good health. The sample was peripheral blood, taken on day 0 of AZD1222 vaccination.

The CDR3 nucleotides read TGTGCCAGCAGCTTGGCGACACCGGCTAACTATGGCTACACCTTC. Residues: CASSLATPANYGYTF. The chain employs TRBV5-8 and TRBJ1-2, with no clear D. The CDR3 runs to 15 residues. The germline V gene has CDR1 SGHTS and CDR2 YDEGEE. V lost 0 bases to trimming and J lost 0 bases, with 9 bases between them.